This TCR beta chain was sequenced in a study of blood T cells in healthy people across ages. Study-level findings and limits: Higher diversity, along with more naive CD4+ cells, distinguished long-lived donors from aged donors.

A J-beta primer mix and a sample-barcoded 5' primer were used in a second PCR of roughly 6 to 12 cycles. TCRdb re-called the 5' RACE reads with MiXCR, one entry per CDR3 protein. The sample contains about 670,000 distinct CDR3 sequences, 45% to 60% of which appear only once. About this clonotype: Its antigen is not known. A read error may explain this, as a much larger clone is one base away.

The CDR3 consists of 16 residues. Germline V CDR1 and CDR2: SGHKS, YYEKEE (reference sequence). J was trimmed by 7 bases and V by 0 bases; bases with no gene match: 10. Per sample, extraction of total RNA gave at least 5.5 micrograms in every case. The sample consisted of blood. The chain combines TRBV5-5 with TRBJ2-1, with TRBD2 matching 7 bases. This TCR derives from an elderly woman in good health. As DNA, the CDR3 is TGTGCCAGCAGCTTGGTGGTTGCGGGAGCTTTGAATGAGCAGTTCTTC. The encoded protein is CASSLVVAGALNEQFF.